A selection of T cell receptor beta chains follows, all from one sample in a study of T cells in Graves' hyperthyroidism and ophthalmopathy. From the multiplex PCR reads, TCRdb called clonotypes with MiXCR, one entry per CDR3 protein. The data show about 770,000 distinct CDR3 sequences, about 17% seen once. Source material: blood. These receptors were collected from a woman aged 45-59 years with Graves' hyperthyroidism that later progressed to Graves' ophthalmopathy. The conserved cysteine and the conserved F or W are not part of the CDR3 here. A D gene is named only where the DNA matches it firmly.

d_gene: .
v_gene: TRBV7-9
j_gene: TRBJ1-5
CDR3aa: ASSSDRANQPQH

d_gene: TRBD1
v_gene: TRBV13
j_gene: TRBJ2-1
CDR3aa: ASTNRGHNEQF

d_gene: TRBD1
v_gene: TRBV2
j_gene: TRBJ2-7
CDR3aa: ASEDRGNYEQY

d_gene: .
v_gene: TRBV29-1
j_gene: TRBJ1-3
CDR3aa: SVDVGRAGNTIY

d_gene: TRBD2
v_gene: TRBV19
j_gene: TRBJ2-3
CDR3aa: ASRERGNSDTQY

d_gene: TRBD1
v_gene: TRBV5-1
j_gene: TRBJ1-5
CDR3aa: ASSLTGGGNQPQH

d_gene: .
v_gene: TRBV20-1
j_gene: TRBJ1-6
CDR3aa: SASRGDFNNSPLH

d_gene: .
v_gene: TRBV3-1
j_gene: TRBJ1-2
CDR3aa: ASSQTTGSLYGYT

d_gene: TRBD1
v_gene: TRBV12-3/TRBV12-4
j_gene: TRBJ1-1
CDR3aa: ASSSFRKGAGTEAF

d_gene: TRBD1
v_gene: TRBV27
j_gene: TRBJ2-5
CDR3aa: ASSFLRTGLETQY

d_gene: TRBD2
v_gene: TRBV20-1
j_gene: TRBJ2-7
CDR3aa: SASRTSGGTYEQY

d_gene: .
v_gene: TRBV20-1
j_gene: TRBJ1-1
CDR3aa: SAPRAGDTEAF

d_gene: .
v_gene: TRBV10-1
j_gene: TRBJ1-1
CDR3aa: ASSDRLGQGAPEAF

d_gene: .
v_gene: TRBV6-1
j_gene: TRBJ1-2
CDR3aa: ASISTPGANYGYT

d_gene: .
v_gene: TRBV6-1
j_gene: TRBJ1-5
CDR3aa: ASVVSSNQPQH

d_gene: .
v_gene: TRBV6-1
j_gene: TRBJ1-6
CDR3aa: ASIDRGGAQNSPLH

d_gene: TRBD2
v_gene: TRBV7-3
j_gene: TRBJ2-2
CDR3aa: ASSLIGGAGELF

d_gene: .
v_gene: TRBV6-1
j_gene: TRBJ1-1
CDR3aa: ASKKGRGTEAF

d_gene: .
v_gene: TRBV10-3
j_gene: TRBJ1-6
CDR3aa: AISLGGYNSPLH

d_gene: .
v_gene: TRBV3-1
j_gene: TRBJ1-6
CDR3aa: ASSQVRTAYNSPLH

d_gene: .
v_gene: TRBV7-3
j_gene: TRBJ2-3
CDR3aa: ASSSVGTTGDTQY

d_gene: .
v_gene: TRBV20-1
j_gene: TRBJ2-7
CDR3aa: SATGRRSSYEQY

d_gene: .
v_gene: TRBV18
j_gene: TRBJ2-3
CDR3aa: ASSPTRSTDTQY